This TCR beta chain was sequenced in a study of T cells after yellow fever vaccination. TCRdb recomputed calls from the 5' RACE reads with MiXCR, one row per CDR3 protein. This repertoire shows roughly 150,000 distinct CDR3 sequences, 5% to 7.5% found once; its top ten account for approximately 0.67%. In this sample, this clonotype turned up many times. V lost 1 base and J lost 2, with 9 bases in between. The CDR3 has 15 amino acids. Germline CDR1 SGHTA, CDR2 FQGNSA. The chain has TRBV7-2 and TRBJ1-5; D is ambiguous. The receptor comes from a man aged 30 to 45 who received the YFV17D yellow fever vaccine. The source was CD4+ T cells sorted from PBMCs, collected 10 days after the yellow fever booster vaccination. The CDR3 DNA reads as TGTGCCAGCAGCTTAGGGTTCCTAGGCAATCAGCCCCAGCATTTT. It encodes CASSLGFLGNQPQHF.